This T cell receptor beta chain comes out of a study of blood T cell repertoires in COVID-19. On the study more broadly: Nucleic acid was either cDNA or gDNA, and it came from T cells, B-cell-depleted T cells, or PBMCs.

This CDR3 spans 16 amino acids. V lost 0 bases, J lost 2 bases, and 11 bases lay in between. Germline V gene sequence: CDR1 PRHDT, CDR2 FYEKMQ (reference sequence). Sequencing used immunoSEQ multiplex PCR; TCRdb keeps in-frame clones, though not all of them. The sample lists roughly 150,000 clones, roughly 81% seen once, with about 2.7% in the top ten. This clonotype was obtained from a woman over 75 with COVID-19, enrolled during active disease. Sequenced sample: peripheral blood. The chain recombines TRBV13 with TRBJ1-3; D gene ambiguous. CDR3 in amino acids: CASSLGLRGTGNTIYF. CDR3 in DNA: TGTGCCAGCAGCTTAGGCCTCCGGGGTACTGGAAACACCATATATTTT.